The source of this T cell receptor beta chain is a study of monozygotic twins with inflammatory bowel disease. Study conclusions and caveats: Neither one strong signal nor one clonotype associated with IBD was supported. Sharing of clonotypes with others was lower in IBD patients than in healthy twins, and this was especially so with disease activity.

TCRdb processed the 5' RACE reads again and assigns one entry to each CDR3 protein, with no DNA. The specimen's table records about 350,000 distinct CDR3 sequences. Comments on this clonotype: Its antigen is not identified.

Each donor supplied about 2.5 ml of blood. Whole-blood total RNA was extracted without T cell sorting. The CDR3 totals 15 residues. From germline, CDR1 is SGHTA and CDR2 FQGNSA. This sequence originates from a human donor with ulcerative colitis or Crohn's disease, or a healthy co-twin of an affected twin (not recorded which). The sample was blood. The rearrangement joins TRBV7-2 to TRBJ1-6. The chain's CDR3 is CASSLVGEGNSPLHF.